Listed below are T cell receptor beta chains from one sample, sequenced in a study of vaccination effects on CD4 cells after COVID-19. No antigen has been identified for these receptors. Generated by immunoSEQ multiplex PCR, the TCRdb table keeps only in-frame clones and is missing some. The table lists about 66,000 clones, about 80% of them singletons. This specimen was CD4+ T cells from PBMCs cultured with HCoV-OC43 spike peptides, taken after COVID-19 vaccination. These receptors all stem from a human donor who received a COVID-19 vaccine. CDR3s include the opening cysteine and the closing phenylalanine or tryptophan. Each record gives: V gene, D gene, J gene, clone size, CDR3 protein, CDR3 DNA. A D gene is named only where the DNA matches it firmly. A row's size may be missing; if present it is once, few, many or a size class.

TRBV10-1	TRBD2	TRBJ2-1	NA	CASSVRRGARDEQFF	TGCGCCAGCAGTGTTAGGCGGGGGGCCAGGGATGAGCAGTTCTTC
TRBV7-3	TRBD1	TRBJ1-1	NA	CASSLGQGSAEAFF	TGTGCCAGCAGCCTCGGACAGGGGAGCGCTGAAGCTTTCTTT
TRBV7-3	TRBD2	TRBJ2-2	NA	CASSLNIAGPGELFF	TGTGCCAGCAGCTTAAATATAGCGGGGCCCGGGGAGCTGTTTTTT
TRBV6-6	TRBD1	TRBJ1-5	NA	CATSWTGRSNQPQHF	TGTGCCACCAGTTGGACAGGTCGAAGCAATCAGCCCCAGCATTTT
TRBV24-1	TRBD1	TRBJ1-5	NA	CATSDSRTGRQPQHF	TGTGCCACCAGTGATTCTAGGACAGGGCGCCAGCCCCAGCATTTT
TRBV4-1	NA	TRBJ2-1	NA	CASSSQNPYNEQFF	TGCGCCAGCAGCTCGCAGAACCCCTACAATGAGCAGTTCTTC
TRBV18	NA	TRBJ1-1	NA	CASSWAQGQNTEAFF	TGTGCCAGCTCCTGGGCGCAGGGGCAGAACACTGAAGCTTTCTTT
TRBV6-1	NA	TRBJ1-5	NA	CASSEAGQNNQPQHF	TGTGCCAGCAGTGAGGCGGGACAAAACAATCAGCCCCAGCATTTT
TRBV27	TRBD1	TRBJ1-1	NA	CASSATGGNTEAFF	TGTGCCAGCAGTGCGACAGGGGGGAACACTGAAGCTTTCTTT
TRBV27	NA	TRBJ1-6	few	CASRGLLDNSPLHF	TGTGCCAGCCGGGGACTTCTGGACAATTCACCCCTCCACTTT
TRBV5-6	TRBD1	TRBJ2-1	NA	CASSLTGANLYNEQFF	TGTGCCAGCAGCTTGACAGGGGCCAACCTCTACAATGAGCAGTTCTTC
TRBV6-5	TRBD1	TRBJ2-1	few	CASSYDREPYNEQFF	TGTGCCAGCAGTTACGACAGGGAACCCTACAATGAGCAGTTCTTC
TRBV5-1	NA	TRBJ1-1	NA	CASSSTMNTEAFF	TGCGCCAGCAGCTCAACTATGAACACTGAAGCTTTCTTT
TRBV10-1	NA	TRBJ1-5	NA	CASSEKAGQPQHF	TGCGCCAGCAGTGAAAAGGCAGGGCAGCCCCAGCATTTT
TRBV29-1	NA	TRBJ1-1	NA	CSASDPYNTAFF	TGCAGCGCCTCCGACCCGTACAACACGGCTTTCTTT
TRBV4-2	NA	TRBJ1-2	NA	CASSQDRRDYGYTF	TGTGCCAGCAGCCAAGATCGGAGGGACTATGGCTACACCTTC
TRBV7-9	TRBD1	TRBJ1-4	few	CASSAATGGDEKLFF	TGTGCCAGCAGCGCAGCGACAGGGGGAGATGAAAAACTGTTTTTT
TRBV25-1	NA	TRBJ1-2	few	CASSEPGGINYGYTF	TGTGCCAGCAGTGAACCCGGCGGAATTAACTATGGCTACACCTTC
TRBV5-1	NA	TRBJ1-2	once	CASSLVTTGTYGYTF	TGCGCCAGCAGCTTGGTCACAACAGGCACGTATGGCTACACCTTC
TRBV7-8	TRBD1	TRBJ1-5	once	CASSWTGGSNQPQHF	TGTGCCAGCAGCTGGACAGGCGGGAGCAATCAGCCCCAGCATTTT
TRBV19	NA	TRBJ1-1	NA	CASSTTSLGRGTEAFF	TGTGCCAGTAGTACGACCAGCCTAGGGCGAGGCACTGAAGCTTTCTTT
TRBV5-1	TRBD1	TRBJ2-2	few	CASSTRTGGNTGELFF	TGCGCCAGCAGCACCCGGACAGGGGGAAACACCGGGGAGCTGTTTTTT
TRBV6-5	NA	TRBJ1-1	NA	CASKTVNTEAFF	TGTGCCAGCAAAACCGTGAACACTGAAGCTTTCTTT
TRBV12-3/TRBV12-4	NA	TRBJ1-6	NA	CASSQGGHSPLHF	TGTGCCAGCAGTCAGGGAGGCCATTCACCCCTCCACTTT
TRBV25-1	NA	TRBJ1-2	NA	CASSESLGNYGYTF	TGTGCCAGCAGTGAATCATTGGGAAACTATGGCTACACCTTC
TRBV29-1	NA	TRBJ1-1	NA	CSVDGQLNTEAFF	TGCAGCGTAGACGGACAGTTGAACACTGAAGCTTTCTTT
TRBV7-8	NA	TRBJ2-6	NA	CASSLAQGRGGANVLTF	TGTGCCAGCAGCTTAGCCCAGGGTAGGGGTGGGGCCAACGTCCTGACTTTC
TRBV5-6	NA	TRBJ2-1	NA	CASSLRWSGDPPDEQFF	TGTGCCAGCAGCTTGCGGTGGTCGGGCGATCCTCCCGATGAGCAGTTCTTC
TRBV7-2	NA	TRBJ1-4	NA	CASSLTGFPGSMFF	TGTGCCAGCAGCTTAACCGGGTTCCCGGGGTCGATGTTTTTT
TRBV6-5	NA	TRBJ1-6	NA	CASTRRTESSPLHF	TGTGCCAGCACTCGACGTACAGAGAGTTCACCCCTCCACTTT
TRBV14	NA	TRBJ2-5	NA	CASSQDWGRVQETQYF	TGTGCCAGCAGCCAAGATTGGGGCAGGGTTCAAGAGACCCAGTACTTC
TRBV28	TRBD1	TRBJ1-5	NA	CASRLRQGSGNQPQHF	TGTGCCAGCAGATTGAGACAGGGTTCGGGCAATCAGCCCCAGCATTTT
TRBV19	TRBD1	TRBJ1-2	NA	CASLSRGYGYTF	TGTGCCAGTTTATCCAGGGGGTATGGCTACACCTTC
TRBV7-3	TRBD2	TRBJ2-4	NA	CASSLSTGGIQYF	TGTGCCAGCAGCTTATCGACGGGGGGTATTCAGTACTTC
TRBV3-1/TRBV3-2	TRBD2	TRBJ2-1	NA	CASSPPTSRTYNEQFF	TGTGCCAGCAGCCCCCCGACTAGCCGTACTTACAATGAGCAGTTCTTC
TRBV9	TRBD1	TRBJ2-2	NA	CASSPRQGFNTGELFF	TGTGCCAGCAGCCCCCGACAGGGGTTTAACACCGGGGAGCTGTTTTTT
TRBV6-1	NA	TRBJ1-6	NA	CASSVDGTFRVNSPLHF	TGTGCCAGCAGTGTGGACGGAACGTTCCGGGTTAATTCACCCCTCCACTTT
TRBV15	NA	TRBJ1-2	NA	CATRNRTFYGYTF	TGTGCCACCAGGAACAGGACCTTTTATGGCTACACCTTC
TRBV5-6	NA	TRBJ2-2	NA	CASSHNINTGELFF	TGTGCCAGCAGCCATAACATCAACACCGGGGAGCTGTTTTTT
TRBV12-5	TRBD1	TRBJ1-1	NA	CASGSGQGARNTEAFF	TGTGCTAGTGGTTCCGGACAGGGGGCTAGGAACACTGAAGCTTTCTTT
TRBV24-1	NA	TRBJ1-1	NA	CATSDSRSGRDNEAFF	TGTGCCACCAGTGATTCCCGTAGCGGACGTGATAATGAAGCTTTCTTT
TRBV10-2	NA	TRBJ2-4	NA	CASSDQGLAKNIQYF	TGCGCCAGCAGTGATCAAGGACTAGCCAAAAACATTCAGTACTTC
TRBV2	NA	TRBJ1-6	NA	CASRDSYNSPLHF	TGTGCCAGCAGGGACAGTTATAATTCACCCCTCCACTTT
TRBV6-1	NA	TRBJ2-1	NA	CASSESGHHGGEQFF	TGTGCCAGCAGTGAATCGGGACACCATGGAGGTGAGCAGTTCTTC
TRBV5-1	NA	TRBJ1-1	NA	CASSLSGSRFSTEAFF	TGCGCCAGCAGCTTGTCAGGGAGTAGGTTTAGCACTGAAGCTTTCTTT
TRBV7-3	NA	TRBJ2-2	few	CASSFRGAAGELFF	TGTGCCAGCAGCTTTAGGGGGGCCGCCGGGGAGCTGTTTTTT
TRBV11-2	NA	TRBJ1-3	NA	CASSRSTVPGSGNTIYF	TGTGCCAGCAGCCGTTCGACAGTACCCGGCTCTGGAAACACCATATATTTT
TRBV5-1	TRBD1	TRBJ2-2	NA	CASSSPGQGNTGELFF	TGCGCCAGCAGCTCACCGGGACAGGGGAACACCGGGGAGCTGTTTTTT
TRBV5-4	NA	TRBJ1-6	NA	CASSSERSSDRLNSPLHF	TGTGCCAGCAGCTCTGAAAGATCGTCAGACAGGCTTAATTCACCCCTCCACTTT
TRBV18	TRBD1	TRBJ1-1	few	CASSPRRTGLTEAFF	TGTGCCAGCTCACCCCGACGGACAGGGCTCACTGAAGCTTTCTTT
TRBV30	TRBD2	TRBJ2-5	NA	CAWSVLRAWGGETQYF	TGTGCCTGGAGTGTACTAAGGGCTTGGGGGGGAGAGACCCAGTACTTC
TRBV27	NA	TRBJ1-5	NA	CASSRRGEPQHF	TGTGCCAGCAGCAGGAGAGGAGAGCCCCAGCATTTT
TRBV4-2	NA	TRBJ2-5	NA	CASSPPGGEAQETQYF	TGTGCCAGCAGCCCCCCCGGCGGGGAGGCCCAAGAGACCCAGTACTTC
TRBV5-1	NA	TRBJ1-2	NA	CASSWVSQVGDGYTF	TGCGCCAGCAGCTGGGTGTCCCAGGTCGGGGATGGCTACACCTTC
TRBV28	NA	TRBJ2-2	NA	CASKFFVGSGELFF	TGTGCCAGCAAATTTTTCGTCGGGTCCGGGGAGCTGTTTTTT
TRBV5-6	TRBD1	TRBJ1-1	NA	CASSSVDRVNTEAFF	TGTGCCAGCAGCTCCGTGGACAGGGTGAACACTGAAGCTTTCTTT
TRBV20-1	NA	TRBJ1-5	NA	CSASGSSTGDQPQHF	TGCAGTGCTAGTGGATCCTCGACAGGCGATCAGCCCCAGCATTTT